This T cell receptor (beta chain) is from a study of T cell repertoires in cytomegalovirus infection. Study overall: TCR beta signatures that were public indicated CMV infection and matching HLA type.

This clonotype occurred a few times. The antigen is not known. Notes on the study in general: What dominated the ex vivo response were HLA-C-restricted CMV-specific TCR beta clonotypes. Based on cumulative public TCR beta family frequency, carriers of CMV plus the relevant HLA were identified.

Germline V gene lookup returns CDR1 SQVTM and CDR2 ANQGSEA. Trimming cost V 6 bases and J 4 bases, with 18 bases left between them. The CDR3 totals 14 residues. One entry per CDR3 protein, called by TCRdb with MiXCR from the reads. There are over 300,000 distinct CDR3 sequences in the sample; over 7.5% occur only once, and 3.5% to 4.5% lies in the top ten. The material sequenced was PBMCs. V usage is TRBV29-1 and J usage is TRBJ1-2; a possible D gene is TRBD1 (6 bases). This TCR derives from a human donor in good health (CMV status not recorded). Some clones in this sample may be carry-over from other donors' samples. This CDR3 reads CSVAGDTKAYGYTF. The CDR3 nucleotides are TGCAGCGTCGCTGGGGACACGAAGGCCTATGGCTACACCTTC. The full variable domain, rest sourced from reference TRBV29-1 and TRBJ1-2, is SAVISQKPSRDICQRGTSLTIQCQVDSQVTMMFWYRQQPGQSLTLIATANQGSEATYESGFVIDKFPISRPNLTFSTLTVSNMSPEDSSIYLCSVAGDTKAYGYTFGSGTRLTVV.